This is a list of T cell receptor beta chains from one sample in a study of T cell repertoires in cytomegalovirus infection. TCRdb re-called the reads through MiXCR, storing one row per CDR3 protein. The profile shows more than 85,000 distinct CDR3 sequences, 23% of them singletons. Sequenced input: CD8+ T cells from PBMCs. The receptors were sampled from a human donor in good health (CMV status not recorded). Some clones in this sample may be carry-over from other donors' samples. Each CDR3 is given with its conserved first and last residue. D genes are given only for firm matches. The size entry is marked missing in some rows and otherwise reads once, few, many or a size class.

TRBJ1-2,NA,many,TRBV7-2,TGTGCCAGCAGCTTACCGGGGGGGATTAACTATGGCTACACCTTC,CASSLPGGINYGYTF
TRBJ2-3,NA,NA,TRBV5-6,TGTGCCAGCAGCCTAAAAACGAGCGGGGGCGCCAGGGGGTTT,CASSLKTSGGARGF
TRBJ2-3,NA,NA,TRBV28,TGTGCCAGCAGTTTACCCGAAGAGGCGGAAGACACAGATACGCAGTATTTT,CASSLPEEAEDTDTQYF
TRBJ1-1,NA,NA,TRBV28,TGTGCCAGCAGTTTCAGGAACTTTGGGTCTGAAGCTTTCTTT,CASSFRNFGSEAFF
TRBJ1-1,NA,NA,TRBV20-1,TGCAGTGCTAGAGAGATTGGGGACACTGAAGCTTTCTTT,CSAREIGDTEAFF
TRBJ2-2,TRBD1,NA,TRBV7-3,TGTGCCAGCAGCCCGGCCGGACAGGGAGGAACCGGGGAGCTGTTTTTT,CASSPAGQGGTGELFF
TRBJ2-7,TRBD1,NA,TRBV12-5,TGTGCTAGTGGGTACGGGACAGGGTTTGACTACGAGCAGTACTTC,CASGYGTGFDYEQYF
TRBJ2-7,NA,NA,TRBV19,TGTGCCAGTAGTGTGGGAGAGGGCGAGCAGTACTTC,CASSVGEGEQYF
TRBJ1-5,TRBD1,many,TRBV7-2,TGTGCCAGCAGCTTAGACAGGGGTGTAGGTCAGCCCCAGCATTTT,CASSLDRGVGQPQHF
TRBJ1-1,NA,NA,TRBV11-2,TGTGCCAGCAGCTTTGGGGCTGAAGCTTTCTTT,CASSFGAEAFF
TRBJ2-1,TRBD2,NA,TRBV5-5,TGTGCCAGCAGCTCCCTAGTGGCGGGAGGGAGGGATGAGCAGTTCTTC,CASSSLVAGGRDEQFF
TRBJ2-1,NA,few,TRBV11-3,TGTGCCAGCAGCCCCCTGGGGTACAATGAGCAGTTCTTC,CASSPLGYNEQFF
TRBJ2-2,TRBD1,NA,TRBV6-2/TRBV6-3,TGTGCCAGCAGTTACTCGAGAGACAGGGGGCACACCGGGGAGCTGTTTTTT,CASSYSRDRGHTGELFF
TRBJ2-7,NA,NA,TRBV12-3/TRBV12-4,TGTGCCAGCAGTTCTCCGGGGGCCCAGGCCTACGAGCAGTACTTC,CASSSPGAQAYEQYF
TRBJ2-1,TRBD2,many,TRBV5-1,TGCGCCAGCAGCTTGGAGGGCCTTGGACTAGCGGGTGATGAGCAGTTCTTC,CASSLEGLGLAGDEQFF
TRBJ2-7,NA,many,TRBV7-9,TGTGCCAGCAGCTTAGCCCCGGGTGAGGGACCATACGAGCAGTACTTC,CASSLAPGEGPYEQYF
TRBJ2-1,TRBD2,NA,TRBV12-3/TRBV12-4,TGTGCCAGCAGTTTCAGGTGGAGCGGGACTGATGAGCAGTTCTTC,CASSFRWSGTDEQFF
TRBJ2-3,NA,few,TRBV4-3,TGCGCCAGCAGCCAAGTGGGACGCACAGATACGCAGTATTTT,CASSQVGRTDTQYF
TRBJ2-3,TRBD2,few,TRBV28,TGTGCCAGCAGTTTAAAAGCGGGGGTCACAGATACGCAGTATTTT,CASSLKAGVTDTQYF
TRBJ2-5,NA,few,TRBV5-5,TGTGCCAGCAGCCTGATTTCAGGGGAGGGGGAGACCCAGTACTTC,CASSLISGEGETQYF
TRBJ2-1,TRBD2,NA,TRBV6-2/TRBV6-3,TGTGCCAGCAGTGATCGGGGGGGCGATGAGCAGTTCTTC,CASSDRGGDEQFF
TRBJ2-5,NA,NA,TRBV7-9,TGTGCCAGCAGCATCAAGACAGGCTACCAAGAGACCCAGTACTTC,CASSIKTGYQETQYF
TRBJ1-2,TRBD1,NA,TRBV28,TGTGCCAGCAGTTTAGTCGTGGGACAGGTCAAGGGCTACACCTTC,CASSLVVGQVKGYTF
TRBJ2-7,TRBD1,few,TRBV27,TGTGCCAGCAGTCCCCTTTCTCCGGACAGGGCCCTCTACGAGCAGTACTTC,CASSPLSPDRALYEQYF
TRBJ2-2,NA,few,TRBV12-3/TRBV12-4,TGTGCCAGCAGTTTAGCGGCTGGGAACACCGGGGAGCTGTTTTTT,CASSLAAGNTGELFF
TRBJ1-1,TRBD1,NA,TRBV29-1,TGCAGCGTTGAAGATCGGCGGACAGGGGACACTAAAGCTTTCTTT,CSVEDRRTGDTKAFF
TRBJ2-7,NA,NA,TRBV6-1,TGTGCCAGCGCAGACTTTCCGCTACGAGAGCAGTACTTC,CASADFPLREQYF
TRBJ1-2,NA,NA,TRBV30,TGTGCCTGGAGCTTCTTGACAGAGGGCTATGGCTACACCTTC,CAWSFLTEGYGYTF
TRBJ2-7,TRBD1,few,TRBV7-6,TGTGCCAGCAGCTTAGGGTCAGGGGGCGCCTACGAGCAGTACTTC,CASSLGSGGAYEQYF
TRBJ2-3,TRBD1,many,TRBV7-2,TGTGCCAGCAGCTCCATCACCGGGACAGGGGAGACCACAGATACGCAGTATTTT,CASSSITGTGETTDTQYF
TRBJ1-1,NA,NA,TRBV5-1,TGCGCCAGCAGCTTGGAAGCAGGATTGAACACTGAAGCTTTCTTT,CASSLEAGLNTEAFF
TRBJ1-1,NA,NA,TRBV28,TGTGCCAGCAGTCTAAACTCGGGAACTGAAGCTTTCTTT,CASSLNSGTEAFF